This T cell receptor (beta chain) was recovered during a study of blood T cell repertoires in COVID-19. CDR3 size: 14 residues. In this sample, this clone turned up once. Assay: immunoSEQ multiplex PCR; the TCRdb copy retains only in-frame clones and omits some. The profile covers a few hundred thousand clones, with about 87% appearing a single time and roughly 10% taken by the ten largest. The receptor was isolated from a woman between 50 and 59 years old who had recovered from COVID-19. The chain employs TRBV12-2 and TRBJ1-3; the table calls TRBD1, which could not be checked here. TRBV12-2 counts as a pseudogene. Sequencing was carried out using PBMCs or T cells enriched from blood (not recorded which). The DNA for the CDR3 is TGTGCAAGTCGCCCCCGGACAGGGGGAAACACCATATATTTT. Translation gives CASRPRTGGNTIYF.